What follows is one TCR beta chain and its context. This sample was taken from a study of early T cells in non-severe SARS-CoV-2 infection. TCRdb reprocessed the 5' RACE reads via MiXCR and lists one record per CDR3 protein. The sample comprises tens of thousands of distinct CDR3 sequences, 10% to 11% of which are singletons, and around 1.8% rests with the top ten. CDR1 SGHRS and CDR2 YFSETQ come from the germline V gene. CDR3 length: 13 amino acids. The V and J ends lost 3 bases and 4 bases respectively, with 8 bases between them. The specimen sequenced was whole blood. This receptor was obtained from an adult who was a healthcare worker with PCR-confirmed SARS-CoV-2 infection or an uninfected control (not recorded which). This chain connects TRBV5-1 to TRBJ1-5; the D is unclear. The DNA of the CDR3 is TGCGCCAGCAGCTCGGAACCGAATCAGCCCCAGCATTTT. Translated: CASSSEPNQPQHF.